This TCR beta chain was sequenced for a study of blood T cell repertoires in COVID-19. Study details: Donors in the United States, Italy and Spain gave samples during acute or convalescent COVID-19. The cDNA or gDNA used as material had been derived from T cells, B-cell-depleted T cells, or PBMCs.

Authors' processing steps: Reference gene primer amplification in the assay estimated nucleated cell counts. TCRdb keeps only in-frame clones here, not all; method: immunoSEQ multiplex PCR. Clone size and V and J calls were adopted from that table, with D and trimming inferred from the DNA. In the table there are 150,000 to 200,000 clones, around 80% of which are singletons. The V segment lost 1 base and the J segment 2 bases; nucleotides outside the gene matches: 11. CDR3 length: 20 amino acids. Germline CDR1 and CDR2: MDHEN and SYDVKM. This sequence joins TRBV28 and TRBJ2-1, with 13 bases aligning to TRBD2. This sequence originates from a woman older than 75 with acute or convalescent COVID-19. Sequences were obtained from peripheral blood. The CDR3 DNA follows: TGTGCCAGCAGTTTATCTCCGGGACTAGCGGGAAAGGGCCCCTACAATGAGCAGTTCTTC. It translates to CASSLSPGLAGKGPYNEQFF. The whole variable domain, filled in from reference TRBV28 and TRBJ2-1, reads DVKVTQSSRYLVKRTGEKVFLECVQDMDHENMFWYRQDPGLGLRLIYFSYDVKMKEKGDIPEGYSVSREKKERFSLILESASTNQTSMYLCASSLSPGLAGKGPYNEQFFGPGTRLTVL.